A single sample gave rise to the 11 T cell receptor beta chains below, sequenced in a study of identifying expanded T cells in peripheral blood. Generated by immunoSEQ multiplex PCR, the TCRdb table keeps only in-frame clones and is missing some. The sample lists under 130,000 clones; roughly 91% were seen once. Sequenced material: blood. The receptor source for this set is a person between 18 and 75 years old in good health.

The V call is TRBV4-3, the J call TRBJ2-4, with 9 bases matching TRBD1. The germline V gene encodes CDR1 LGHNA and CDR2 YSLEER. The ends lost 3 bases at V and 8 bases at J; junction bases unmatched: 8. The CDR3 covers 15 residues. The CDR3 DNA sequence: TGCGCCAGCAGCCAGACAAGGACAGGGGCAGACATTCAGTACTTC. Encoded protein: CASSQTRTGADIQYF.

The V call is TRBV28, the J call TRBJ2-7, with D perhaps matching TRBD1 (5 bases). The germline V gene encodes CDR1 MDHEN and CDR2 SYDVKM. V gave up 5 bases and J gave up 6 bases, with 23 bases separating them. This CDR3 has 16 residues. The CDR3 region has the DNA TGTGCCAGCAGTCCCCCCTATAGATATAGGGGTCGCGAGCAGTACTTC. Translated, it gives CASSPPYRYRGREQYF.

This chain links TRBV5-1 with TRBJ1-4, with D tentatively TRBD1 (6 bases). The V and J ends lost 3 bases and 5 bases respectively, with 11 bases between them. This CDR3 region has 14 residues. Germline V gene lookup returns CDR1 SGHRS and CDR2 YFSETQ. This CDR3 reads CASSSGQRNEKLFF. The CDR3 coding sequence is TGCGCCAGCAGCTCAGGACAGAGGAATGAAAAACTGTTTTTT.

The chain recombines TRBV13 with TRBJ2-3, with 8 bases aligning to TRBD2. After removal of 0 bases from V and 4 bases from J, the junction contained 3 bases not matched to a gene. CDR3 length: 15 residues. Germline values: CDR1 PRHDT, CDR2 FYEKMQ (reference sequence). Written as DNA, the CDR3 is TGTGCCAGCAGCTTAGGCGGGGGGGCCCCAGATACGCAGTATTTT. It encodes CASSLGGGAPDTQYF.

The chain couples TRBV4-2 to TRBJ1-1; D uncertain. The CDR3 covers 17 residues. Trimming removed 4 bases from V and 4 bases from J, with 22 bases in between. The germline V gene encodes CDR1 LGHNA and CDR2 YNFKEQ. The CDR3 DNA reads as TGTGCCAGCAGCCCGAAGGCTTATTTGGGTCCGGGCACTGAAGCTTTCTTT. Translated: CASSPKAYLGPGTEAFF.

The CDR3 spells CASSSRPFRGSYEQYF. CDR3 nucleotides: TGTGCCAGCAGTTCCCGTCCCTTTCGGGGCTCCTACGAGCAGTACTTC. The chain is built from TRBV27 and TRBJ2-7; the D gene is possibly TRBD2 (5 bases). Trimming took 4 bases from V and 0 from J, leaving 16 bases between them. CDR1 is MNHEY and CDR2 is SMNVEV in the germline V gene (reference sequence). This CDR3 has 16 amino acids.

CDR3 coding DNA: TGTGCCAGCAGCCCCGCGGGGGGTGGCTACGAGCAGTACTTC. This sequence encodes CASSPAGGGYEQYF. The rearrangement joins TRBV7-2 to TRBJ2-7; TRBD2 matches 8 bases. The junction had 6 bases not matched to a gene; V was cut back by 5 bases and J by 3 bases. The CDR3 has 14 residues. Per germline, CDR1 SGHTA and CDR2 FQGNSA.

The CDR3 DNA reads TGTGCCAGCTCACCAATTCCGACAGGGGCGAACACTGAAGCTTTCTTT. Residues: CASSPIPTGANTEAFF. The rearrangement links TRBV18 to TRBJ1-1; TRBD1 matches at 8 bases. Germline CDR1 KGHSH, CDR2 LQKENI. This CDR3 has 16 amino acids. With V trimmed by 2 bases and J by 1 base, 6 bases remained unmatched.

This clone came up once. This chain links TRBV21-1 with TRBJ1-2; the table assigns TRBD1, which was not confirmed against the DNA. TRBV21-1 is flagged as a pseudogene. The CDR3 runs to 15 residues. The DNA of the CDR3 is TGTGCCAGCAGCGCCCTGGACAGGCCCCACTATGGCTACACCTTC. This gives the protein CASSALDRPHYGYTF.

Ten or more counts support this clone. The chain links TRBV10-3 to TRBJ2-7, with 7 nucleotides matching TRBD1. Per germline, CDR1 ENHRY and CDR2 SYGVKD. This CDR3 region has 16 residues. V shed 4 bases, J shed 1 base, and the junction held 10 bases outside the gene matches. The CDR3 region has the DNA TGTGCCATCAGTGCCTTGGACAGGACAATTTCCTACGAGCAGTACTTC. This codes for CAISALDRTISYEQYF.

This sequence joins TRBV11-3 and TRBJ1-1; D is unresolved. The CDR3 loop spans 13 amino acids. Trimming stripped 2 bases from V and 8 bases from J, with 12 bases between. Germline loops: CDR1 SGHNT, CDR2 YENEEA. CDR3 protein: CASSLQSAGEAFF. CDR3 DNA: TGTGCCAGCAGCTTACAATCGGCCGGCGAAGCTTTCTTT.